A single sample gave rise to the 32 T cell receptor beta chains below, sequenced in a study of blood T cell repertoires in COVID-19 (dated by TCRdb to 2018 to 2020). Receptor libraries were prepared by the immunoSEQ multiplex PCR assay. TCRdb carries this immuneACCESS record with in-frame sequences only. Its versions omit some clonotypes, under half of them owing to an unresolved V gene in the studies checked, with the rest unexplained. For this sample there are approximately 240,000 clones; about 86% appear just once. The ten largest clones capture roughly 1.3% of the sample. Sequencing was done on a sample of PBMCs or T cells enriched from blood (not recorded which). The receptors here all came from a woman aged 40 to 50 with acute COVID-19.

V and J are TRBV3-1 (or the pseudogene TRBV3-2) and TRBJ2-7, with a possible D match to TRBD1 (5 bases). Trimming shortened V by 0 bases and J by 4 bases, and 16 bases separated the two germline ends. The length of the CDR3 is 16 residues. Germline assignment: CDR1 LGHDT and CDR2 YNNKEL (reference sequence). The CDR3 DNA follows: TGTGCCAGCAGCCAAGAAGTGGGGCACCTCGTATACGAGCAGTACTTC. Its protein product is CASSQEVGHLVYEQYF.

V usage is TRBV5-1 and J usage is TRBJ2-5; maybe TRBD1 (6 bases). CDR3 length: 14 amino acids. The V and J ends lost 4 bases and 4 bases respectively, with 14 bases between them. Germline lookup yields CDR1 SGHRS and CDR2 YFSETQ. DNA of the CDR3: TGCGCCAGCAGCCTACAGGGAAAAGGAGAGACCCAGTACTTC. It specifies CASSLQGKGETQYF.

This clone came up once. The rearrangement uses TRBV9 and TRBJ2-3; D might be TRBD1 (6 bases). The length of the CDR3 is 15 residues. Trimming pared 4 bases from V and 4 bases from J, leaving 16 bases between. In germline, CDR1 is SGDLS, CDR2 YYNGEE. The CDR3 region has the DNA TGTGCCAGCAGCCCCACAGGGAATGGAGCAGATACGCAGTATTTT. Amino acid sequence: CASSPTGNGADTQYF.

This clone was seen only once. V is TRBV6-5 and J is TRBJ1-1, with 9 bases matching TRBD1. With 0 bases clipped from V and 7 bases from J, the junction kept 6 bases outside the gene matches. CDR1 is MNHEY, CDR2 SVGAGI, per germline. The CDR3 is 15 amino acids. The CDR3 sequence: CASSYSTGGRVEAFF. The CDR3 coding sequence is TGTGCCAGCAGTTACTCGACAGGGGGTAGGGTTGAAGCTTTCTTT.

The chain carries TRBV29-1 and TRBJ2-5; TRBD2 matches 8 bases. This CDR3 region has 15 residues. CDR1 and CDR2 from the germline V gene are SQVTM and ANQGSEA. V shed 2 bases and J 1 base; nucleotides not matched to a gene: 6. CDR3 region: CSVEPRGRLQETQYF. CDR3 bases: TGCAGCGTTGAACCTCGCGGGAGGCTCCAAGAGACCCAGTACTTC.

The chain combines TRBV7-3 with TRBJ2-1; D is possibly TRBD2 (7 bases). V lost 3 bases to trimming and J lost 5 bases, with 14 bases between them. CDR3 length: 15 amino acids. Germline V CDR1 and CDR2: SGHTA, FQGTGA. This CDR3 reads CASSLDGGPHNEQFF. The CDR3 DNA is TGTGCCAGCAGCTTGGACGGGGGGCCCCACAATGAGCAGTTCTTC. Based on the CDR3 plus reference TRBV7-3 and TRBJ2-1, the full variable domain is GAGVSQTPSNKVTEKGKYVELRCDPISGHTALYWYRQSLGQGPEFLIYFQGTGAADDSGLPNDRFFAVRPEGSVSTLKIQRTERGDSAVYLCASSLDGGPHNEQFFGPGTRLTVL.

The V call is TRBV19, the J call TRBJ1-5; weak D call: TRBD1 (5 bases). The CDR3 runs 15 residues. Germline-derived CDR1 and CDR2 are LNHDA and SQIVND (reference sequence). V lost 6 bases and J lost 1, with 13 bases in between. In nucleotides, the CDR3 is TGTGCCAGTAGAGCCGGTTCAGGGAGCAATCAGCCCCAGCATTTT. Residues: CASRAGSGSNQPQHF.

The chain employs TRBV6-1 and TRBJ2-5; TRBD2 is a possible D gene (5 bases). CDR3 length equals 17 residues. Germline V gene sequence: CDR1 MNHNS, CDR2 SASEGT. V was trimmed by 2 bases and J by 5 bases, leaving 21 bases between them. The CDR3 bases are TGTGCCAGCAGTGAAAGTTTCATGCACGGTTCGGGGGAGACCCAGTACTTC. Protein: CASSESFMHGSGETQYF.

The DNA of the CDR3 is TGTGCCAGCAGACCGGAGGGCCTGAAGAGCACAGATACGCAGTATTTT. Translating gives CASRPEGLKSTDTQYF. The chain carries TRBV4-2 and TRBJ2-3; D is perhaps TRBD2 (6 bases). Germline assignment: CDR1 LGHNA and CDR2 YNFKEQ. CDR3 length equals 16 residues. V dropped 6 bases and J dropped 0 bases, with 16 bases sitting between them.

The V gene is TRBV6-7, the J gene TRBJ1-2; 7 positions agree with TRBD1. TRBV6-7 is an ORF, with its function uncertain. CDR3 length: 16 residues. The junction had 12 bases not matched to a gene; V was cut back by 6 bases and J by 2 bases. The CDR3 protein is CASSSDRFEKNYGYTF. Written as DNA, the CDR3 is TGTGCCAGCAGCTCGGACAGGTTCGAGAAGAACTATGGCTACACCTTC.

This rearrangement joins TRBV5-6 to TRBJ1-2; D perhaps matches TRBD1 (5 bases). V shed 1 base and J shed 6 bases, with 7 bases lying between them. Germline CDR1 SGHDT, CDR2 YYEEEE. CDR3 length: 12 amino acids. The CDR3 region has the DNA TGTGCCAGCAGCTTGACCAGGGATGGCTACACCTTC. Translation gives CASSLTRDGYTF.

J is TRBJ1-3 and V is TRBV2; D gene unclear. Trimming took 5 bases from V and 0 from J, leaving 8 bases between them. This CDR3 spans 14 amino acids. Germline-derived CDR1 and CDR2 are SNHLY and FYNNEI. CDR3 sequence reads: CASSLGGSGNTIYF. As DNA, the CDR3 is TGTGCCAGCAGTTTAGGAGGCTCTGGAAACACCATATATTTT. Looking up the rest from reference TRBV2 and TRBJ1-3 gives the full variable domain: EPEVTQTPSHQVTQMGQEVILRCVPISNHLYFYWYRQILGQKVEFLVSFYNNEISEKSEIFDDQFSVERPDGSNFTLKIRSTKLEDSAMYFCASSLGGSGNTIYFGEGSWLTVV.

This chain links TRBV27 with TRBJ1-1; a weak D match, TRBD1 (5 bases). Germline CDR1 and CDR2: MNHEY and SMNVEV (reference sequence). This CDR3 is built from 15 residues. V lost 0 bases and J lost 2, with 10 bases in between. CDR3 residues: CASSLSSGLNTEAFF. The CDR3 region has the DNA TGTGCCAGCAGTTTATCGTCGGGACTTAACACTGAAGCTTTCTTT.

The CDR3 region has the DNA TGTGCCTGGAGAATGAAAGGGAGCGGGGAGACCCAGTACTTC. Its protein is CAWRMKGSGETQYF. The chain carries TRBV30 and TRBJ2-5; tentatively, D is TRBD2 (6 bases). Germline V CDR1 and CDR2: GTSNPN, SVGIG (reference sequence). The CDR3 has 14 residues. Trimming took off 3 bases at V and 5 bases at J, with 16 bases between the two ends.

The chain recombines TRBV2 with TRBJ2-3; 12 positions match TRBD1. The germline V gene encodes CDR1 SNHLY and CDR2 FYNNEI. CDR3 size: 15 residues. V shed 8 bases and J 6 bases; nucleotides not matched to a gene: 9. The DNA of the CDR3 is TGTGCCAGCGGCCCGGGACAGGGGGCAAGGGATACGCAGTATTTT. Protein sequence: CASGPGQGARDTQYF.

The chain joins TRBV19 to TRBJ2-7; 8 bases are a match to TRBD1. The CDR3 length is 13 residues. With 6 bases clipped from V and 6 bases from J, the junction kept 7 bases outside the gene matches. CDR1 and CDR2 (germline): LNHDA, SQIVND (reference sequence). The CDR3 loop reads CASRRQGRSEQYF. Here the CDR3 DNA reads TGTGCCAGTAGGAGACAGGGGCGTTCCGAGCAGTACTTC.

The rearrangement links TRBV28 to TRBJ1-5; D gene ambiguous. Germline CDR1 MDHEN, CDR2 SYDVKM. CDR3 length: 12 residues. V lost 5 bases and J 3 bases, leaving 5 bases between the germline ends. The CDR3 loop reads CASSPYNQPQHF. The CDR3 nucleotides are TGTGCCAGCAGTCCCTACAATCAGCCCCAGCATTTT. The full variable domain, rest sourced from reference TRBV28 and TRBJ1-5, is DVKVTQSSRYLVKRTGEKVFLECVQDMDHENMFWYRQDPGLGLRLIYFSYDVKMKEKGDIPEGYSVSREKKERFSLILESASTNQTSMYLCASSPYNQPQHFGDGTRLSIL.

This chain links TRBV9 with TRBJ2-7, with D possibly called TRBD1 or TRBD2 (7 bases each). CDR1 and CDR2 from the germline V gene are SGDLS and YYNGEE. Trimming removed 4 bases at V and 3 bases at J, with 17 bases between. The CDR3 contains 15 residues. The DNA of the CDR3 is TGTGCCAGCAGCCTAGGACTAGGGGGCCGCTACGAGCAGTACTTC. The encoded protein is CASSLGLGGRYEQYF.

The CDR3 region has the DNA TGTGCCAGCAGTGAAGGACAGGGTGAAGATACGCAGTATTTT. As protein: CASSEGQGEDTQYF. The rearrangement uses TRBV6-4 and TRBJ2-3; TRBD1 matches 8 bases. This CDR3 has 14 amino acids. J was trimmed by 5 bases and V by 3 bases; bases with no gene match: 4. Germline CDR1 and CDR2: MRHNA and SNTAGT.

The gene calls are TRBV12-3 or TRBV12-4 and TRBJ1-2; D is ambiguous. V lost 3 bases and J lost 8, with 10 bases in between. This CDR3 has 12 amino acids. CDR3 coding DNA: TGTGCCAGCAGTTTCGGCGGGGAGGGCTACACCTTC. Its protein product is CASSFGGEGYTF.

The J gene is TRBJ2-2, the V gene TRBV29-1, with D perhaps matching TRBD2 (6 bases). Trimming removed 7 bases at V and 5 bases at J, with 17 bases between. Germline CDR1 SQVTM, CDR2 ANQGSEA. The CDR3 is 14 residues long. The CDR3: CSAVEGTWTGELFF. CDR3 sequence (DNA): TGCAGCGCTGTGGAAGGGACTTGGACCGGGGAGCTGTTTTTT.

V usage is TRBV7-9 and J usage is TRBJ1-2; 10 positions match TRBD1. J lost 2 bases, V lost 4 bases, and 4 bases had no gene match. This CDR3 contains 15 residues. Per germline, CDR1 SEHNR and CDR2 FQNEAQ (reference sequence). This CDR3 reads CASSSPDRGNYGYTF. In DNA, the CDR3 is TGTGCCAGCAGCTCCCCGGACAGGGGGAACTATGGCTACACCTTC.

The V call is TRBV27, the J call TRBJ2-6, with D possibly TRBD1 on 5 matching bases. This CDR3 contains 17 residues. In germline, CDR1 is MNHEY, CDR2 SMNVEV (reference sequence). Trimming took off 3 bases at V and 0 bases at J, with 12 bases between the two ends. CDR3 DNA: TGTGCCAGCAGTTTGGCCCAGGGTTTCTCTGGGGCCAACGTCCTGACTTTC. Its translation: CASSLAQGFSGANVLTF. Based on the CDR3 plus reference TRBV27 and TRBJ2-6, the full variable domain is EAQVTQNPRYLITVTGKKLTVTCSQNMNHEYMSWYRQDPGLGLRQIYYSMNVEVTDKGDVPEGYKVSRKEKRNFPLILESPSPNQTSLYFCASSLAQGFSGANVLTFGAGSRLTVL.

The chain joins TRBV4-2 to TRBJ1-5, with D possibly TRBD1 on 5 matching bases. Germline V gives CDR1 LGHNA, CDR2 YNFKEQ. Trimming pared 5 bases from V and 1 base from J, leaving 15 bases between. The length of the CDR3 is 16 residues. CDR3 in DNA: TGTGCCAGCAGCATCGAAACTGGGGCCAGCAATCAGCCCCAGCATTTT. This translates into CASSIETGASNQPQHF.

The chain is built from TRBV9 and TRBJ2-1; 8 nucleotides agree with TRBD1. From germline, CDR1 is SGDLS and CDR2 YYNGEE. The V gene end was trimmed by 3 bases and the J gene end by 9 bases; junction bases not matched to a gene: 8. The CDR3 loop spans 14 amino acids. CDR3 in DNA: TGTGCCAGCAGCGCCGCCTCAGGGGGCGTTGAGCAGTTCTTC. Protein: CASSAASGGVEQFF. Full variable domain (outside the CDR3, taken from reference TRBV9 and TRBJ2-1): DSGVTQTPKHLITATGQRVTLRCSPRSGDLSVYWYQQSLDQGLQFLIQYYNGEERAKGNILERFSAQQFPDLHSELNLSSLELGDSALYFCASSAASGGVEQFFGPGTRLTVL.

This clone was seen many times. The CDR3 sequence: CASSPTGGGSLSGNTIYF. DNA of the CDR3: TGCGCCAGCAGCCCGACAGGGGGGGGGTCCCTCTCTGGAAACACCATATATTTT. The chain combines TRBV5-1 with TRBJ1-3; TRBD1 aligns across 9 bases. The CDR3 has 18 amino acids. The junction had 11 bases not matched to a gene; V was cut back by 4 bases and J by 0 bases. Germline-derived CDR1 and CDR2 are SGHRS and YFSETQ.

This clone appeared a single time. V is TRBV28 and J is TRBJ1-2; 7 positions agree with TRBD1. The V gene end was trimmed by 5 bases and the J gene end by 8 bases; junction bases not matched to a gene: 14. This CDR3 spans 15 amino acids. Per the germline V gene, CDR1 is MDHEN and CDR2 is SYDVKM. CDR3 bases: TGTGCCAGCAGTACCTTAGGGGGCAGTAATAACGGCTACACCTTC. Residues: CASSTLGGSNNGYTF.

The CDR3 bases are TGTGCCAGCAGCAGCCTCAAGGGAGGACCCCAGCATTTT. Translating it yields CASSSLKGGPQHF. The rearrangement uses TRBV7-9 and TRBJ1-5; D unresolved. In germline, CDR1 is SEHNR, CDR2 FQNEAQ (reference sequence). V dropped 5 bases and J dropped 10 bases, with 15 bases sitting between them. The CDR3 runs to 13 residues.

The chain combines TRBV6-5 with TRBJ2-7; 8 nucleotides line up with TRBD2. Germline values: CDR1 MNHEY, CDR2 SVGAGI. The CDR3 is made up of 13 amino acids. The V segment lost 6 bases and the J segment 6 bases; nucleotides outside the gene matches: 7. Here the CDR3 DNA reads TGTGCCAGCAGGAGAGGGACTAGGAGCGAGCAGTACTTC. This sequence encodes CASRRGTRSEQYF.

This chain links TRBV29-1 with TRBJ1-1; a weak D match, TRBD1 (5 bases). Per germline, CDR1 SQVTM and CDR2 ANQGSEA. Trimming took off 3 bases at V and 0 bases at J, with 8 bases between the two ends. The CDR3 length is 13 residues. CDR3: CSVEGGLNTEAFF. DNA of the CDR3: TGCAGCGTTGAGGGGGGGTTGAACACTGAAGCTTTCTTT.

This chain links TRBV24-1 with TRBJ2-1; TRBD2 is a possible D gene (5 bases). V was cut by 3 bases and J by 5 bases, with 22 bases left in between. The germline gives CDR1 KGHDR, CDR2 SFDVKD. The CDR3 spans 18 residues. The CDR3 is CATSDPRASGLTHNEQFF. CDR3 nucleotide sequence: TGTGCCACCAGTGATCCGCGGGCGAGCGGTCTAACCCACAATGAGCAGTTCTTC.

V and J are TRBV25-1 and TRBJ1-4; possible D gene TRBD1, 6 bases. In germline, CDR1 is MGHDK, CDR2 SYGVNS. The CDR3 length is 13 residues. The V and J ends lost 6 bases and 1 base respectively, with 6 bases between them. The CDR3 spells CASRGGTNEKLFF. CDR3 coding DNA: TGTGCCAGCAGAGGGGGAACTAATGAAAAACTGTTTTTT. The whole variable domain, filled in from reference TRBV25-1 and TRBJ1-4, reads EADIYQTPRYLVIGTGKKITLECSQTMGHDKMYWYQQDPGMELHLIHYSYGVNSTEKGDLSSESTVSRIRTEHFPLTLESARPSHTSQYLCASRGGTNEKLFFGSGTQLSVL.